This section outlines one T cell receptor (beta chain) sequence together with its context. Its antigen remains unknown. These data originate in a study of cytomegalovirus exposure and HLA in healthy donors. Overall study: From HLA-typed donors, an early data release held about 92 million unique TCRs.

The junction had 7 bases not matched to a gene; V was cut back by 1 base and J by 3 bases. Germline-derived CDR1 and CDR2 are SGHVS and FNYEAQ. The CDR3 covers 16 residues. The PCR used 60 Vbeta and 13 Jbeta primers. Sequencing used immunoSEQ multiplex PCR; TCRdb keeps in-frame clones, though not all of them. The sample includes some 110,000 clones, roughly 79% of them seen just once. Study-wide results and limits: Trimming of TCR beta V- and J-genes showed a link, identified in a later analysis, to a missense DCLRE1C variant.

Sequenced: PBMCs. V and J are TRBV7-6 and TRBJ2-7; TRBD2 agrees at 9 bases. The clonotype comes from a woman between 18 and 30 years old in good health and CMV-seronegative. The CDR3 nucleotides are TGTGCCAGCAGCTTAGTTTCTAGCGGGGCTCACTACGAGCAGTACTTC. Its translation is CASSLVSSGAHYEQYF.